This entry lists 19 T cell receptor beta chains sequenced from one sample in a study of CD8 T cells in ankylosing spondylitis. Each CDR3 protein gets one entry after TCRdb re-called the 5' RACE reads with MiXCR. Counted here are about 130,000 distinct CDR3 sequences, around 13% occurring once; the ten biggest clones make up approximately 3%. The sequencing input was blood, either unsorted or a sorted T cell fraction (not recorded which). Receptor source: a female donor with ankylosing spondylitis or in good health (not recorded which).

This clonotype occurred many times. The J gene is TRBJ2-7, the V gene TRBV3-1; 8 nucleotides align to TRBD2. The V gene end was trimmed by 4 bases and the J gene end by 0 bases; junction bases not matched to a gene: 5. Germline V gives CDR1 LGHDT, CDR2 YNNKEL (reference sequence). The CDR3 is made up of 15 amino acids. CDR3 sequence reads: CASSPTSVSSYEQYF. As DNA, the CDR3 is TGTGCCAGCAGCCCGACTAGCGTGAGCTCCTACGAGCAGTACTTC.

This clonotype showed up just a few times. The chain employs TRBV20-1 and TRBJ2-2; 8 bases fit TRBD1. This CDR3 contains 15 residues. Germline-derived CDR1 and CDR2 are DFQATT and SNEGSKA (reference sequence). Trimming removed 6 bases from V and 6 bases from J; junction bases left unmatched: 12. Here the CDR3 DNA reads TGCAGTGCAACACCCGGACAGGGTATCGCCGGGGAGCTGTTTTTT. Its translation: CSATPGQGIAGELFF.

The chain recombines TRBV4-2 with TRBJ1-5; D gene uncertain. Per the germline V gene, CDR1 is LGHNA and CDR2 is YNFKEQ. Trimming stripped 0 bases from V and 4 bases from J, with 16 bases between. There are 17 residues in the CDR3. The CDR3 region has the DNA TGTGCCAGCAGCCAAGATCATGTGCAGGCAGAGAATCAGCCCCAGCATTTT. The encoded protein is CASSQDHVQAENQPQHF.

This clonotype was seen ten or more times. The rearrangement links TRBV29-1 to TRBJ2-7; 10 bases align to TRBD2. Germline V gene lookup returns CDR1 SQVTM and CDR2 ANQGSEA. There are 14 residues in the CDR3. V lost 4 bases, J lost 5 bases, and 8 bases stayed unmatched. CDR3 sequence (DNA): TGCAGCGTTGGTTACCGGCTAGCGGGAGACGAGCAGTACTTC. It translates to CSVGYRLAGDEQYF.

This clonotype was detected a few times. The chain links TRBV4-2 to TRBJ2-5; 9 bases fit TRBD2. The junction had 7 bases not matched to a gene; V was cut back by 0 bases and J by 5 bases. The germline V gene encodes CDR1 LGHNA and CDR2 YNFKEQ. This CDR3 is 16 amino acids long. The CDR3 here is CASSQEISGGLETQYF. Here the CDR3 DNA reads TGTGCCAGCAGCCAAGAGATTAGCGGGGGCTTGGAGACCCAGTACTTC.

This clonotype was observed many times. The V gene is TRBV12-3 or TRBV12-4, the J gene TRBJ2-2, with unresolved D. V shed 5 bases and J shed 6 bases, with 4 bases lying between them. This CDR3 has 11 amino acids. As DNA, the CDR3 is TGTGCCAGCAGTCCCGCCGGGGAGCTGTTTTTT. Its translation is CASSPAGELFF.

The chain recombines TRBV12-3 or TRBV12-4 with TRBJ1-5; 9 positions agree with TRBD1. Losses at the gene ends were 5 bases for V and 9 bases for J; bases not matched to a gene: 11. CDR3 length equals 15 residues. In nucleotides, the CDR3 is TGTGCCAGCAGTCCCCAACAGGGGGCCGGCGGGCCCCAGCATTTT. Its translation: CASSPQQGAGGPQHF.

This clonotype was recorded a few times. The chain links TRBV30 to TRBJ2-1; 8 bases align to TRBD2. The CDR3 is 14 residues long. V shed 2 bases and J 2 bases; nucleotides not matched to a gene: 2. Germline assignment: CDR1 GTSNPN and CDR2 SVGIG (reference sequence). The CDR3 loop reads CAWSIGGAYNEQFF. The CDR3 nucleotides read TGTGCCTGGAGTATCGGGGGGGCCTACAATGAGCAGTTCTTC.

Many counts were recorded for this clonotype. The chain recombines TRBV20-1 with TRBJ1-6; 7 nucleotides match TRBD1. Germline CDR1 DFQATT, CDR2 SNEGSKA (reference sequence). The CDR3 sequence is 13 residues long. The V segment lost 3 bases and the J segment 5 bases; nucleotides outside the gene matches: 1. CDR3 DNA: TGCAGTGCTAGGGGACAGAATAATTCACCCCTCCACTTT. This encodes CSARGQNNSPLHF.

This clonotype was found a few times. V is TRBV12-3 or TRBV12-4 and J is TRBJ2-7; the match to TRBD1 covers 8 bases. V was pared by 5 bases and J by 2 bases, with 5 bases of the junction left unmatched. This CDR3 contains 14 residues. Here the CDR3 DNA reads TGTGCCAGCAGTCAGGGACAGGTTACCTACGAGCAGTACTTC. It translates to CASSQGQVTYEQYF.

This chain links TRBV5-1 with TRBJ1-6; no clear D gene. Per the germline V gene, CDR1 is SGHRS and CDR2 is YFSETQ. CDR3 length: 15 residues. The V end lost 0 bases, the J end lost 8 bases, and 12 bases lay between the germline ends. CDR3 region: CASSLVAGNHSPLHF. For the CDR3, the DNA is TGCGCCAGCAGCTTGGTGGCTGGTAACCATTCACCCCTCCACTTT.

There are many counts of this clonotype. The CDR3 sequence is CSPRGLSGNIQYF. The CDR3 nucleotides are TGCAGTCCCAGGGGCCTAAGCGGAAACATTCAGTACTTC. The chain has TRBV20-1 and TRBJ2-4; weak D call: TRBD1 (6 bases). The ends were cut back, 8 bases at V and 6 bases at J, with 17 bases in the middle. The CDR3 sequence is 13 residues long. Per germline, CDR1 DFQATT and CDR2 SNEGSKA (reference sequence).

This sequence joins TRBV6-1 and TRBJ1-2, with 9 nucleotides matching TRBD1. The CDR3 sequence is 13 residues long. Germline V lookup: CDR1 MNHNS, CDR2 SASEGT. The trim removed 4 bases at V and 5 bases at J, leaving 2 bases unmatched. CDR3 residues: CASSGDRGYGYTF. The CDR3 coding sequence is TGTGCCAGCAGTGGAGACAGGGGGTATGGCTACACCTTC.

In its sample, this clonotype was seen a few times. The chain is built from TRBV27 and TRBJ2-7, with TRBD1 as a possible D gene (6 bases). Germline V gene sequence: CDR1 MNHEY, CDR2 SMNVEV (reference sequence). There are 16 residues in the CDR3. The V gene lost 2 bases and the J gene lost 2 bases, with 16 bases spanning the gap. CDR3 protein: CASSLKSGELTYEQYF. CDR3 in DNA: TGTGCCAGCAGTTTAAAATCAGGGGAACTCACCTACGAGCAGTACTTC.

With regard to this clonotype: Just one base apart from a much larger clone, this may be a read error. CDR3 amino acids: CANSSLRVLNTEAFF. CDR3 nucleotide sequence: TGTGCCAACAGCTCTTTAAGAGTTTTGAACACTGAAGCTTTCTTT. This rearrangement joins TRBV12-3 or TRBV12-4 to TRBJ1-1; D remains unclear. CDR3 length: 15 amino acids. Deletions cut 10 bases from V and 0 bases from J, with 18 bases between.

This clonotype was seen repeatedly, ten times or more. The chain is built from TRBV5-1 and TRBJ2-1; 11 bases line up with TRBD1. V lost 4 bases to trimming and J lost 4 bases; unmatched junction nucleotides: 4. This CDR3 is 15 amino acids long. Per the germline V gene, CDR1 is SGHRS and CDR2 is YFSETQ. Here the CDR3 DNA reads TGCGCCAGCAGCCCAGGACAGGGGGCATACAATGAGCAGTTCTTC. Protein product: CASSPGQGAYNEQFF.

This clonotype has a count of ten or more. The V and J genes are TRBV6-1 and TRBJ1-6; D ambiguous. CDR3 length equals 15 residues. V was clipped by 6 bases and J by 6 bases, with 15 bases between them. Germline CDR1 reads MNHNS; CDR2 reads SASEGT. CDR3 residues: CASSPAGVGNSPLHF. The DNA of the CDR3 is TGTGCCAGCAGCCCCGCCGGGGTCGGTAATTCACCCCTCCACTTT.

The chain has TRBV12-3 or TRBV12-4 and TRBJ2-2; 9 bases map to TRBD2. This CDR3 has 16 amino acids. The junction had 7 bases not matched to a gene; V was cut back by 7 bases and J by 1 base. The CDR3 DNA reads as TGTGCCAGCAAACGACGGACTAGCGAGAACACCGGGGAGCTGTTTTTT. Translation gives CASKRRTSENTGELFF.

The sample holds a few counts of this clonotype. This chain connects TRBV28 to TRBJ1-1; D gene unclear. V was clipped by 6 bases and J by 0 bases, with 11 bases between them. Germline V CDR1 and CDR2: MDHEN, SYDVKM. The CDR3 runs 14 residues. This CDR3 is CASSRRNLNTEAFF. The DNA for the CDR3 is TGTGCCAGCAGCAGGCGGAATTTGAACACTGAAGCTTTCTTT.